Presented here are 27 T cell receptor beta chains from one specimen sequenced in a study of shared clonotypes between healthy human individuals. Data came from immunoSEQ multiplex PCR; TCRdb stores just in-frame clones and leaves some out. Among around 2.3 million clones listed, 95% were seen once. The sequenced sample consisted of naive CD4+ T cells sorted from blood. The subset is: CD45RA+ positively selected. The receptor source for this set is a man between 18 and 29 years old in good health.

The sample holds one count of this clone. The J gene is TRBJ1-5, the V gene TRBV5-8; TRBD1 aligns across 8 bases. The CDR3 contains 16 residues. Germline V gene lookup returns CDR1 SGHTS and CDR2 YDEGEE. The J segment lost 6 bases and the V segment lost 4 bases, leaving 12 bases of the junction unmatched. CDR3 bases: TGTGCCAGCAGCCCCGACACGGACAGGGCGGGTCAGCCCCAGCATTTT. Translating it yields CASSPDTDRAGQPQHF. The whole variable domain, filled in from reference TRBV5-8 and TRBJ1-5, reads EAGVTQSPTHLIKTRGQQATLRCSPISGHTSVYWYQQALGLGLQFLLWYDEGEERNRGNFPPRFSGRQFPNYSSELNVNALELEDSALYLCASSPDTDRAGQPQHFGDGTRLSIL.

This clone showed up just once. Other DNA sequences within the sample encode an identical CDR3. V usage is TRBV5-1 and J usage is TRBJ2-7; the D is unclear. From germline, CDR1 is SGHRS and CDR2 YFSETQ. With 3 bases removed from V and 2 bases from J, the gap between germline ends came to 6 bases. The CDR3 contains 12 residues. The CDR3 is CASSSPTYEQYF. Written as DNA, the CDR3 is TGCGCCAGCAGCTCCCCGACCTACGAGCAGTACTTC.

CDR3 nucleotide sequence: TGCGCCACCTTCCGCAGGGACAGGGTCTACGAGCAGTACTTC. Its translation: CATFRRDRVYEQYF. The chain has TRBV10-1 and TRBJ2-7; TRBD1 matches 9 bases. V shed 10 bases, J shed 3 bases, and the junction held 10 bases outside the gene matches. The CDR3 is made up of 14 amino acids. The germline V gene has CDR1 WNHNN and CDR2 SYGVQD (reference sequence).

The genes are TRBV14 and TRBJ1-5; D unclear. Trimming cost V 0 bases and J 6 bases, with 6 bases left between them. Germline CDR1 SGHDN, CDR2 FVKESK. The CDR3 consists of 13 residues. The CDR3 bases are TGTGCCAGCAGCCAAGATTCGGCTCAGCCCCAGCATTTT. It translates to CASSQDSAQPQHF.

This chain connects TRBV11-1 to TRBJ2-1; possible D gene TRBD1, 6 bases. Germline V lookup: CDR1 SGHAT, CDR2 FQDESV (reference sequence). The CDR3 is made up of 17 amino acids. V lost 3 bases and J 2 bases, leaving 17 bases between the germline ends. Here the CDR3 DNA reads TGTGCCAGCAGCTTGATACAGGGTGGTAGGCCCTACAATGAGCAGTTCTTC. Translating it yields CASSLIQGGRPYNEQFF.

The count of this clone is one. The chain couples TRBV18 to TRBJ2-7, with 11 bases identical to TRBD2. J gave up 0 bases and V 0 bases, and 4 bases lay outside the gene matches. Per the germline V gene, CDR1 is KGHSH and CDR2 is LQKENI. The CDR3 contains 17 residues. CDR3 DNA: TGTGCCAGCTCACCACCAGGTGGGACTAGCGGCTCCTACGAGCAGTACTTC. Translating gives CASSPPGGTSGSYEQYF.

The V and J genes are TRBV6-1 and TRBJ2-7, with TRBD2 matching over 13 bases. Germline V CDR1 and CDR2: MNHNS, SASEGT. J was trimmed by 4 bases and V by 7 bases; bases with no gene match: 4. This CDR3 is 14 amino acids long. The CDR3 DNA follows: TGTGCCAGCAACAGACTAGCGGGGGGTTACGAGCAGTACTTC. It codes for CASNRLAGGYEQYF.

The J gene is TRBJ1-2, the V gene TRBV10-3; 7 bases map to TRBD1. The CDR3 covers 13 residues. V trimming: 11 bases; J trimming: 6 bases; junction bases outside the gene matches: 12. The germline V gene has CDR1 ENHRY and CDR2 SYGVKD. CDR3: CAATRGGADGYTF. The CDR3 region has the DNA TGTGCCGCCACCCGAGGGGGCGCTGATGGCTACACCTTC.

The CDR3 here is CASSLVDLGTDTQYF. The CDR3 nucleotides are TGTGCCAGCAGTTTAGTGGACTTGGGCACAGATACGCAGTATTTT. V and J are TRBV27 and TRBJ2-3, with TRBD2 as a possible D gene (5 bases). Germline V lookup: CDR1 MNHEY, CDR2 SMNVEV (reference sequence). V was pared by 2 bases and J by 1 base, with 10 bases between. This CDR3 has 15 amino acids.

The chain joins TRBV5-1 to TRBJ2-1, with 8 bases fitting TRBD2. This CDR3 spans 15 amino acids. Germline loops: CDR1 SGHRS, CDR2 YFSETQ. Losses at the gene ends were 6 bases for V and 2 bases for J; bases not matched to a gene: 7. In DNA, the CDR3 is TGCGCCAGCAAGGAGACTAGCGCCACCTACAATGAGCAGTTCTTC. The encoded protein is CASKETSATYNEQFF.

This chain joins TRBV19 and TRBJ2-6, with 11 nucleotides matching TRBD1. Trimming cost V 3 bases and J 0 bases; bases outside gene matches: 4. The germline gives CDR1 LNHDA, CDR2 SQIVND (reference sequence). CDR3 length equals 18 residues. The CDR3 sequence: CASSISGTGGSGANVLTF. The CDR3 region has the DNA TGTGCCAGTAGTATTAGTGGGACAGGGGGCTCTGGGGCCAACGTCCTGACTTTC.

The V gene is TRBV6-5, the J gene TRBJ1-1; D gene ambiguous. CDR3 size: 13 residues. Trimming pared 4 bases from V and 1 base from J, leaving 7 bases between. CDR1 MNHEY and CDR2 SVGAGI come from the germline V gene. The CDR3 DNA reads as TGTGCCAGCAGTTTTCCCCCGAACACTGAAGCTTTCTTT. Protein product: CASSFPPNTEAFF.

Here the CDR3 DNA reads TGCAGCGCAAGACAGGGGCTGGGGACTGAAGCTTTCTTT. This codes for CSARQGLGTEAFF. The J gene is TRBJ1-1, the V gene TRBV29-1; 8 bases are shared with TRBD1. Germline V gene data show CDR1 as SQVTM and CDR2 as ANQGSEA. V gave up 7 bases and J gave up 5 bases; unmatched junction bases: 9. This CDR3 comprises 13 residues.

J is TRBJ1-2 and V is TRBV7-2; TRBD1 matches 9 bases. With 5 bases clipped from V and 7 bases from J, the junction kept 5 bases outside the gene matches. This CDR3 is 13 amino acids long. Germline CDR1 and CDR2: SGHTA and FQGNSA. CDR3 region: CASSTTGGLGYTF. CDR3 sequence (DNA): TGTGCCAGCAGCACTACAGGGGGCCTTGGCTACACCTTC.

The V gene is TRBV18, the J gene TRBJ1-1; D is perhaps TRBD1 (5 bases). CDR1 KGHSH and CDR2 LQKENI come from the germline V gene. The CDR3 runs to 18 residues. Trimming pared 0 bases from V and 2 bases from J, leaving 19 bases between. DNA of the CDR3: TGTGCCAGCTCACCACCGGGTCTTACAGGACCTATCAACACTGAAGCTTTCTTT. It specifies CASSPPGLTGPINTEAFF.

The rearrangement uses TRBV18 and TRBJ1-2; D remains unclear. Trimming took 6 bases from V and 0 from J, leaving 8 bases between them. Germline assignment: CDR1 KGHSH and CDR2 LQKENI. The length of the CDR3 is 13 residues. The CDR3 bases are TGTGCCAGCTCGCAGGTTCCTAACTATGGCTACACCTTC. It codes for CASSQVPNYGYTF.

The V and J genes are TRBV6-5 and TRBJ2-7; TRBD1 matches at 7 bases. Looked up from germline, CDR1 is MNHEY and CDR2 is SVGAGI. V gave up 2 bases and J gave up 1 base; unmatched junction bases: 5. The CDR3 covers 15 residues. CDR3 loop: CASSYADRPSYEQYF. CDR3 bases: TGTGCCAGCAGTTACGCGGACAGGCCGTCCTACGAGCAGTACTTC.

This chain uses TRBV5-1 with TRBJ1-4; no reliable D call. The CDR3 consists of 15 residues. With 1 base removed from V and 5 bases from J, the gap between germline ends came to 12 bases. Germline CDR1 is SGHRS and CDR2 is YFSETQ. The CDR3, as DNA: TGCGCCAGCAGCTTGAACCCGGGAGGAAATGAAAAACTGTTTTTT. Translation gives CASSLNPGGNEKLFF.

V gene TRBV7-2 combines with J gene TRBJ2-3; D is possibly TRBD2 (6 bases). The CDR3 has 17 amino acids. Germline V lookup: CDR1 SGHTA, CDR2 FQGNSA. The V and J ends lost 6 bases and 0 bases respectively, with 19 bases between them. CDR3 in amino acids: CASRDPTAGTSTDTQYF. CDR3 coding DNA: TGTGCCAGCAGGGACCCGACAGCCGGGACTAGCACAGATACGCAGTATTTT. The full variable domain, completed using reference TRBV7-2 and TRBJ2-3, is GAGVSQSPSNKVTEKGKDVELRCDPISGHTALYWYRQSLGQGLEFLIYFQGNSAPDKSGLPSDRFSAERTGGSVSTLTIQRTQQEDSAVYLCASRDPTAGTSTDTQYFGPGTRLTVL.

The chain combines TRBV6-6 with TRBJ1-5, with no clear D. The CDR3 spans 16 residues. Looked up from germline, CDR1 is MNHNY and CDR2 is SVGAGI (reference sequence). V was pared by 5 bases and J by 0 bases, with 14 bases between. DNA of the CDR3: TGTGCCAGCAGTCCCGGCGCAAAATATAGCAATCAGCCCCAGCATTTT. This translates into CASSPGAKYSNQPQHF.

This clone was picked up a small number of times. The chain employs TRBV28 and TRBJ1-6, with 7 nucleotides matching TRBD1. This CDR3 is 15 amino acids long. J was trimmed by 10 bases and V by 3 bases; bases with no gene match: 9. Germline-derived CDR1 and CDR2 are MDHEN and SYDVKM. In DNA form, the CDR3 reads TGTGCCAGCAGTTTCAAGGACAGGCCTTACTCACCCCTCCACTTT. Translation: CASSFKDRPYSPLHF. Filled out from reference TRBV28 and TRBJ1-6, the complete variable domain reads DVKVTQSSRYLVKRTGEKVFLECVQDMDHENMFWYRQDPGLGLRLIYFSYDVKMKEKGDIPEGYSVSREKKERFSLILESASTNQTSMYLCASSFKDRPYSPLHFGNGTRLTVT.

The rearrangement uses TRBV25-1 and TRBJ2-7; 9 nucleotides line up with TRBD1. This CDR3 comprises 15 residues. Germline-derived CDR1 and CDR2 are MGHDK and SYGVNS. Losses at the gene ends were 3 bases for V and 2 bases for J; bases not matched to a gene: 5. The CDR3 DNA reads as TGTGCCAGCAGTGACTGGACAGGGGACACCTACGAGCAGTACTTC. Protein: CASSDWTGDTYEQYF.

The chain is built from TRBV10-3 and TRBJ1-2, with 7 bases lining up with TRBD1. The CDR3 is 14 residues long. V dropped 6 bases and J dropped 4; count of bases not matched to a gene: 8. The germline V gene has CDR1 ENHRY and CDR2 SYGVKD. The DNA of the CDR3 is TGTGCCATCAGAGGGGACAGTCGCAGCTATGGCTACACCTTC. It specifies CAIRGDSRSYGYTF.

As concerns this clone: Additional DNA sequences in this sample encode the identical CDR3. The chain couples TRBV5-1 to TRBJ2-7, with a weak D call TRBD2 (6 bases). This CDR3 is 15 amino acids long. Germline V gene lookup returns CDR1 SGHRS and CDR2 YFSETQ. The V end was cut by 0 bases, the J end by 1 base, with 11 bases between. CDR3 nucleotides: TGCGCCAGCAGCTTGGCCGGGGGAGGTTCCTACGAGCAGTACTTC. Protein product: CASSLAGGGSYEQYF.

The V gene is TRBV4-1, the J gene TRBJ1-5, with D perhaps matching TRBD1 (6 bases). V was clipped by 4 bases and J by 4 bases, with 14 bases between them. Germline V gene lookup returns CDR1 MGHRA and CDR2 YSYEKL. The CDR3 runs to 15 residues. In DNA form, the CDR3 reads TGCGCCAGCAGCCGCGGAGAGGGGGTAAATCAGCCCCAGCATTTT. This gives the protein CASSRGEGVNQPQHF.

This clone is a singleton in its sample. The chain carries TRBV30 and TRBJ2-7; 8 bases fit TRBD1. Germline V gene lookup returns CDR1 GTSNPN and CDR2 SVGIG (reference sequence). The CDR3 has 12 amino acids. The J segment lost 4 bases and the V segment lost 3 bases, leaving 2 bases of the junction unmatched. For the CDR3, the DNA is TGTGCCTGGAGACAGGGGGAGTACGAGCAGTACTTC. Translated, it gives CAWRQGEYEQYF. The complete variable domain, with remaining parts taken from reference TRBV30 and TRBJ2-7, reads SQTIHQWPATLVQPVGSPLSLECTVEGTSNPNLYWYRQAAGRGLQLLFYSVGIGQISSEVPQNLSASRPQDRQFILSSKKLLLSDSGFYLCAWRQGEYEQYFGPGTRLTVT.

This chain links TRBV28 with TRBJ2-1; D is ambiguous. The V end lost 10 bases, the J end lost 4 bases, and 14 bases lay between the germline ends. Per the germline V gene, CDR1 is MDHEN and CDR2 is SYDVKM. CDR3 size: 13 residues. CDR3 loop: CATSRPAYNEQFF. The CDR3 coding sequence is TGTGCCACCTCGCGGCCTGCGTACAATGAGCAGTTCTTC.